This T cell receptor beta chain appears in the sequencing data of a study of OX40 agonist ivuxolimab in advanced cancers. The CDR3 covers 14 residues. The V and J ends lost 3 bases and 5 bases respectively, with 11 bases between them. Germline V lookup: CDR1 MNHEY, CDR2 SMNVEV (reference sequence). This clone has a handful of counts. Profiled with immunoSEQ multiplex PCR; TCRdb holds only in-frame clones, not every one. The top ten hold around 0.8% of the sample, which has 100,000 or so clones, approximately 90% seen once. V is TRBV27 and J is TRBJ1-5; a weak D match, TRBD1 (6 bases). This sequence was found in an adult with an advanced solid tumor such as melanoma, head and neck, liver or kidney cancer. This specimen consisted of CD4+ or CD8+ T cells sorted from blood, obtained in a trial of the OX40 agonist ivuxolimab. CDR3 coding DNA: TGTGCCAGCAGTTTCTCAGGGGCATATCAGCCCCAGCATTTT. Translation gives CASSFSGAYQPQHF.